These 3 T cell receptor beta chains came from one sample sequenced in a study of T-cell memory formation after mild COVID-19 (dated by TCRdb to the early 2020s). Libraries were made using 5' RACE. TCRdb shows the sequencer as Illumina NovaSeq 6000. Starting from the raw public reads, TCRdb applied fastp trimming at Q25, assembled clones with MiXCR and retained in-frame beta chains. Here each entry gathers all rows of one CDR3 protein and keeps the most common genes and DNA. This sample is represented by around 410,000 distinct CDR3 sequences; about a quarter of them were singletons. The top ten clonotypes cover around 12% of the sample. The specimen was PBMCs or a T cell subset sorted from them (not recorded which). These receptors were taken from an adult woman who had mild COVID-19 (a few samples of this study predate the infection). The sample titles of this study are shuffled in the database, so cell type and time point are left out; the donor was told from shared clones.

In its sample, this clonotype was seen many times. The rearrangement links TRBV20-1 to TRBJ2-5; TRBD2 might be the D (5 bases). The CDR3 loop spans 13 amino acids. CDR1 and CDR2 from the germline V gene are DFQATT and SNEGSKA (reference sequence). V shed 3 bases and J shed 1 base, with 9 bases lying between them. CDR3 in DNA: TGCAGTGCTAGGGAGGTACTCCAAGAGACCCAGTACTTC. Its translation: CSAREVLQETQYF.

The J gene is TRBJ2-6, the V gene TRBV4-2; tentatively, D is TRBD1 (5 bases). V lost 3 bases and J lost 4, with 10 bases in between. The CDR3 runs 15 residues. From germline, CDR1 is LGHNA and CDR2 YNFKEQ. Written as DNA, the CDR3 is TGTGCCAGCAGCCAGAAGGGGTCCGGGGCCAACGTCCTGACTTTC. Translating gives CASSQKGSGANVLTF.

This sequence joins TRBV7-8 and TRBJ2-2; D ambiguous. The CDR3 runs 13 residues. Trimming pared 3 bases from V and 4 bases from J, leaving 6 bases between. Germline V CDR1 and CDR2: SGHVS, FQNEAQ. CDR3 nucleotides: TGTGCCAGCAGCTTCGGGCGCACCGGGGAGCTGTTTTTT. Translation gives CASSFGRTGELFF.